The 2 T cell receptor beta chains listed next were all sequenced from one sample in a study of T-cell reconstitution after alpha-beta-depleted transplantation in children. Molecular barcoding with unique molecular identifiers was used for the TCRbeta library. In TCRdb, the PCR reads were re-called with MiXCR into one record per CDR3 protein. The table has fewer than 450,000 distinct CDR3 sequences, 15% to 20% seen once. Sequenced material: PBMCs, mostly from graft donor cells, taken 360 days after TCRalphabeta/CD19-depleted stem cell transplant. The receptors were gathered from a male patient between 2 and 9 years old who had a stem cell transplant for acute lymphoblastic leukemia, so the T cells may come from the graft donor.

This clonotype was recorded at least ten times. V is TRBV20-1 and J is TRBJ2-1; D ambiguous. The CDR3 sequence is 11 residues long. V gave up 3 bases and J gave up 7 bases, with 7 bases separating them. Germline CDR1 DFQATT, CDR2 SNEGSKA (reference sequence). CDR3 residues: CSASKRNEQFF. The CDR3 DNA is TGCAGTGCTAGTAAAAGGAATGAGCAGTTCTTC.

This clonotype was counted a few times. The chain joins TRBV5-1 to TRBJ2-5; tentatively, D is TRBD2 (6 bases). The length of the CDR3 is 14 residues. Germline V gene data show CDR1 as SGHRS and CDR2 as YFSETQ. V shed 6 bases and J shed 3 bases, with 15 bases lying between them. In nucleotides, the CDR3 is TGCGCCAGCAATAGCGGCGGGCCGGAAGAGACCCAGTACTTC. As protein: CASNSGGPEETQYF.